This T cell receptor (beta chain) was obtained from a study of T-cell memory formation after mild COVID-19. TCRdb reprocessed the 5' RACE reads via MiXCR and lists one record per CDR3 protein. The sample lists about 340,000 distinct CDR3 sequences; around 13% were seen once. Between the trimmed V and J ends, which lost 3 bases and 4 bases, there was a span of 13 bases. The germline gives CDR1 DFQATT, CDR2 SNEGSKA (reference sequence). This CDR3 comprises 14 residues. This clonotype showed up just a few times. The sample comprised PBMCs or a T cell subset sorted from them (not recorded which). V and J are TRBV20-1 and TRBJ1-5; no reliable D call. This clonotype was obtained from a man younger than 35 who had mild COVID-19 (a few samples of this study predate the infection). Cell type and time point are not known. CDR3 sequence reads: CSARVGRLNQPQHF. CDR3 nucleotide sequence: TGCAGTGCTAGGGTAGGGCGCTTAAATCAGCCCCAGCATTTT.